This entry concerns a single T cell receptor (beta chain). The sample holds a few counts of this clone. Its antigen remains undetermined. The record has no base qualities; no much larger clone is one base away. Whole blood was collected in K2EDTA tubes by collaborating institutions according to the institutions' own protocols. For TCRbeta analysis, collaborator samples were shipped as frozen whole blood, as isolated PBMCs, or as DNA extracted from either sample type. The CDR3 runs 15 residues from the cysteine to the phenylalanine. Only the CDR3 region is kept as DNA, spanning 45 bases read in frame from base 1. V loses 1 base of germline sequence and J loses 3 bases, and the interval between the two ends is 9 bases. For CDR1 and CDR2, the germline V gene (reference sequence) lists SEHNR and FQNEAQ. TCRbeta CDR3 regions were amplified from genomic DNA by means of the immunoSEQ Assay, a bias-controlled multiplex PCR. In the paper's pipeline: Nucleated cell counts per sample were estimated from amplification of reference gene primers within the assay. Sequence reads were collapsed and filtered to measure the absolute abundance of every unique TCRbeta CDR3 rearrangement. For each sample, productive Simpson clonality was calculated by taking the square root of Simpson's diversity index across productive rearrangements. The table was pulled from immuneACCESS by TCRdb, which kept in-frame rearrangements only. Such tables lose some clones; where checked, under half of the loss comes from unresolved V genes, and the rest has no known cause. Clone size and the V and J calls come from that table; the DNA yielded D and trimming. The sample yields fewer than 100,000 clones; approximately 80% were counted once. Of the sample, 11% falls within the top ten clones.

The data belong to a study of blood T cell repertoires in COVID-19 (TCRdb year 2020). Some background on the complete study: Samples from collaborators originated in the United States, Italy and Spain and spanned both the acute and convalescent phases of COVID-19. The prospective study material was composed of cDNA or gDNA derived from T cells, B-cell-depleted T cells, or PBMCs. Deeply sampled blood TCRbeta repertoires from subjects exposed to, actively infected with, or recovered from COVID-19 were included in the dataset. A freely available public database, intended as a resource for researchers studying the immune response to SARS-CoV-2, is where the repertoires were released. The samples were drawn from the first 160 participants of the ongoing ImmuneRACE study and from more than 1,000 subjects provided by 6 global collaborators. The sample metadata nearly always contained a de-identified subject ID, COVID-19 status, age in years and sex. Where available, HLA class I and class II types were obtained from metadata supplied by the sample provider rather than from assay-based typing. The paper as a whole reports these results and caveats: The amount of clinical and demographic metadata varied by source and participant and was provided uncurated.

The clonotype comes from a man over 45 with acute or convalescent COVID-19. Here the chain combines TRBV7-9 and TRBJ1-4; no D gene call is confident. Sequenced sample: peripheral blood. The DNA sequence follows: TGTGCCAGCAGCTTAGTTGGCGGGCCTAATGAAAAACTGTTTTTT. Its protein product is CASSLVGGPNEKLFF.